This paragraph covers one T cell receptor (beta chain) sequence. Its antigen is currently unknown. Germline V lookup: CDR1 PRHDT, CDR2 FYEKMQ (reference sequence). Trimming took 6 bases from V and 8 from J; bases not matched to a gene: 12. This CDR3 region has 16 residues. This specimen comes from a study of cytomegalovirus exposure and HLA in healthy donors. At the level of the study: Later, an analysis reported that the 130 or so validation repertoires had used the same platform as the 500 to 750 first-cohort repertoires. Notes on the study in general: TCR beta chains numbering 164 were designated cytomegalovirus-associated. Most TCR sequences showed up rarely, but some public TCRs showed up in many donors.

Assay used: immunoSEQ multiplex PCR; TCRdb lists only in-frame clones, some missing. In the table there are over 60,000 clones, approximately 96% of which are singletons. Separate from the approximately 670-subject first cohort, the approximately 120-subject validation cohort was the one that the donors belonged to. The source of this sequence is a man aged 18 to 35 in good health and CMV-seronegative. The rearrangement links TRBV13 to TRBJ2-1, with 11 bases lining up with TRBD1. Sequencing was carried out using PBMCs. The CDR3 nucleotides read TGTGCCAGCAGTGACATAGGGGGACAGGGGGAAGATGAGCAGTTCTTC. This sequence encodes CASSDIGGQGEDEQFF. Based on the CDR3 plus reference TRBV13 and TRBJ2-1, the full variable domain is AAGVIQSPRHLIKEKRETATLKCYPIPRHDTVYWYQQGPGQDPQFLISFYEKMQSDKGSIPDRFSAQQFSDYHSELNMSSLELGDSALYFCASSDIGGQGEDEQFFGPGTRLTVL.